Each of the 20 T cell receptor beta chains below was sequenced from the same sample in a study of cytomegalovirus exposure and HLA in healthy donors. This PCR relied on a set of 60 Vbeta primers and 13 Jbeta primers. The method was immunoSEQ multiplex PCR; TCRdb's version includes in-frame clones alone and lacks a portion of them. The sample lists more than 95,000 clones; about 80% were seen once. Sequenced material: PBMCs. These receptors all come from a man over 45 in good health and CMV-seropositive.

V usage is TRBV18 and J usage is TRBJ1-5; D is possibly TRBD1 (6 bases). This CDR3 comprises 16 residues. V lost 3 bases and J 4 bases, leaving 16 bases between the germline ends. The germline gives CDR1 KGHSH, CDR2 LQKENI. In DNA, the CDR3 is TGTGCCAGCTCACCTGCGACAGGAGCACTAAATCAGCCCCAGCATTTT. It yields the protein CASSPATGALNQPQHF.

This clone was observed once. This chain uses TRBV23-1 with TRBJ1-6, with D possibly being TRBD1 (5 bases). TRBV23-1 falls under the ORF class, with uncertain function. Between the trimmed V and J ends, which lost 1 base and 4 bases, there was a span of 8 bases. The CDR3 length is 15 residues. The CDR3 region is CASSQLQVYNSPLHF. The CDR3 DNA sequence: TGCGCCAGCAGTCAATTACAGGTGTATAATTCACCCCTCCACTTT.

The V call is TRBV5-4, the J call TRBJ2-7; 7 bases are shared with TRBD2. Unmatched junction bases numbered 7, after V lost 4 bases and J lost 3 bases. The V gene's germline CDR1 is SGHNT and CDR2 YYREEE (reference sequence). The CDR3 runs to 14 residues. The CDR3 bases are TGTGCCAGCAGCCCGGATTCTAGCGGCTACGAGCAGTACTTC. It yields the protein CASSPDSSGYEQYF. The full variable domain, in which reference TRBV5-4 and TRBJ2-7 provide the parts outside the CDR3, is ETGVTQSPTHLIKTRGQQVTLRCSSQSGHNTVSWYQQALGQGPQFIFQYYREEENGRGNFPPRFSGLQFPNYSSELNVNALELDDSALYLCASSPDSSGYEQYFGPGTRLTVT.

This rearrangement joins TRBV28 to TRBJ2-7; 7 positions agree with TRBD1. Germline V gene sequence: CDR1 MDHEN, CDR2 SYDVKM. The CDR3 has 13 residues. Germline trimming cut 2 bases from V and 3 bases from J; bases unmatched to any gene: 1. This chain's CDR3 is CASSLGQVYEQYF. The CDR3 region has the DNA TGTGCCAGCAGTTTAGGACAGGTCTACGAGCAGTACTTC.

CDR3 bases: TGCGCCAGCAGCTTGGAACTAAGTTCCCGTGAGCAGTTCTTC. Amino acid sequence: CASSLELSSREQFF. This rearrangement joins TRBV5-1 to TRBJ2-1, with unresolved D. This CDR3 has 14 residues. Between the trimmed V and J ends, which lost 0 bases and 9 bases, there was a span of 13 bases. Germline CDR1 and CDR2: SGHRS and YFSETQ.

The V gene is TRBV12-5, the J gene TRBJ1-5, with D unclear. V lost 6 bases to trimming and J lost 4 bases, with 16 bases between them. Germline CDR1 and CDR2: LGHNT and FRNRAP. This CDR3 is 15 amino acids long. The CDR3 is CASGPPGGLNQPQHF. The CDR3 DNA is TGTGCTAGTGGCCCTCCCGGCGGGCTGAATCAGCCCCAGCATTTT.

The J gene is TRBJ1-5, the V gene TRBV6-5; D is possibly TRBD1 (5 bases). V shed 0 bases and J shed 7 bases, with 7 bases lying between them. Germline lookup yields CDR1 MNHEY and CDR2 SVGAGI. The CDR3 has 13 amino acids. CDR3 sequence reads: CASSYSRGQPQHF. CDR3 coding DNA: TGTGCCAGCAGTTACTCGCGGGGCCAGCCCCAGCATTTT.

V and J are TRBV6-5 and TRBJ2-2, with D maybe TRBD1 (6 bases). The CDR3 is made up of 14 amino acids. CDR1 MNHEY and CDR2 SVGAGI come from the germline V gene. The V end was cut by 8 bases, the J end by 4 bases, with 14 bases between. CDR3: CASAGTLTTGELFF. For the CDR3, the DNA is TGTGCCAGCGCCGGGACACTTACCACCGGGGAGCTGTTTTTT.

This clone was detected only a few times. This chain joins TRBV10-3 and TRBJ1-3; D is perhaps TRBD1 (5 bases). The CDR3 covers 15 residues. Germline CDR1 and CDR2: ENHRY and SYGVKD. Trimming took 5 bases from V and 0 from J, leaving 11 bases between them. CDR3 in DNA: TGTGCCATCAGTCAATTCGGGGGCTCTGGAAACACCATATATTTT. This translates into CAISQFGGSGNTIYF.

V gene TRBV15 combines with J gene TRBJ2-3; 10 bases line up with TRBD2. This CDR3 contains 16 residues. Germline lookup yields CDR1 LNHNV and CDR2 YYDKDF (reference sequence). V was clipped by 3 bases and J by 5 bases; unmatched bases: 8. The CDR3, as DNA: TGTGCCACCAGCAGGAGAGCGGGAGGGCAGAAAGATACGCAGTATTTT. Translating gives CATSRRAGGQKDTQYF.

This clone was detected only a few times. The chain has TRBV4-3 and TRBJ2-1; TRBD2 might be the D (5 bases). The CDR3 extends over 17 amino acids. V lost 0 bases to trimming and J lost 9 bases, with 21 bases between them. Germline V CDR1 and CDR2: LGHNA, YSLEER. In DNA, the CDR3 is TGCGCCAGCAGCCAAGATCCGATAGGGCTAGCTGGCGGTGAGCAGTTCTTC. Its protein product is CASSQDPIGLAGGEQFF.

The chain recombines TRBV6-6 with TRBJ2-3; possibly TRBD1 for D (5 bases). The CDR3 extends over 14 amino acids. V was trimmed by 2 bases and J by 6 bases, leaving 12 bases between them. Germline lookup yields CDR1 MNHNY and CDR2 SVGAGI (reference sequence). The CDR3 spells CASSYGQGVDTQYF. CDR3 nucleotides: TGTGCCAGCAGTTACGGCCAGGGTGTGGATACGCAGTATTTT.

CDR3 sequence reads: CATTGGYSNQPQHF. DNA of the CDR3: TGTGCCACCACGGGGGGATATAGCAATCAGCCCCAGCATTTT. The rearrangement joins TRBV6-1 to TRBJ1-5; perhaps TRBD1 as D (5 bases). The CDR3 sequence is 14 residues long. Germline CDR1 MNHNS, CDR2 SASEGT. Trimming removed 10 bases from V and 0 bases from J, with 13 bases in between.

The rearrangement uses TRBV18 and TRBJ1-1; tentatively, D is TRBD1 (5 bases). The V end lost 8 bases, the J end lost 1 base, and 11 bases lay between the germline ends. The CDR3 spans 13 residues. The germline V gene has CDR1 KGHSH and CDR2 LQKENI. CDR3 region: CASQQGANTEAFF. Here the CDR3 DNA reads TGTGCCAGCCAGCAAGGGGCGAACACTGAAGCTTTCTTT.

There are a few counts of this clone. The chain employs TRBV5-6 and TRBJ2-1; weak D call: TRBD2 (5 bases). The CDR3 runs to 14 residues. In germline, CDR1 is SGHDT, CDR2 YYEEEE. Trimming pared 2 bases from V and 8 bases from J, leaving 14 bases between. The CDR3 DNA is TGTGCCAGCAGCTTTACCCTGAGGGTACATGAGCAGTTCTTC. Its protein product is CASSFTLRVHEQFF.

As for this clone: In the same sample, other DNA sequences code for this CDR3. The chain links TRBV18 to TRBJ1-1, with a possible D match to TRBD1 (5 bases). The V gene lost 5 bases and the J gene lost 3 bases, with 10 bases spanning the gap. This CDR3 is built from 13 residues. Germline assignment: CDR1 KGHSH and CDR2 LQKENI. CDR3 nucleotides: TGTGCCAGCTCAGCGGGGACGGACACTGAAGCTTTCTTT. Translating gives CASSAGTDTEAFF.

V and J are TRBV20-1 and TRBJ1-5; TRBD1 matches 8 bases. Germline-derived CDR1 and CDR2 are DFQATT and SNEGSKA (reference sequence). With V trimmed by 7 bases and J by 9 bases, 5 bases remained unmatched. CDR3 length equals 11 residues. The CDR3 sequence is CSGGQGGPQHF. The CDR3 DNA follows: TGCAGTGGCGGACAGGGAGGGCCCCAGCATTTT.

This clone was detected only once. The rearrangement uses TRBV7-2 and TRBJ2-5, with D possibly being TRBD2 (5 bases). The better agreement between TRBJ2-7 and the DNA end casts doubt on the J call. The CDR3 has 15 amino acids. Germline-derived CDR1 and CDR2 are SGHTA and FQGNSA. The CDR3 DNA follows: TGTGCCAGCAGCTCTAGGACTGAGAGCTCCTACGAGCAGTACTTC. This encodes CASSSRTESSYEQYF.

The V gene is TRBV5-1, the J gene TRBJ1-2, with 8 bases aligning to TRBD1. The CDR3 totals 14 residues. Losses at the gene ends were 2 bases for V and 1 base for J; bases not matched to a gene: 1. CDR1 and CDR2 (germline): SGHRS, YFSETQ. CDR3 nucleotides: TGCGCCAGCAGCTTTGACAGGGGTAACTATGGCTACACCTTC. Its protein product is CASSFDRGNYGYTF.

The CDR3: CASRRGLNNEQFF. CDR3 in DNA: TGTGCCAGCAGGCGGGGGCTGAACAATGAGCAGTTCTTC. This chain connects TRBV2 to TRBJ2-1, with TRBD2 as a possible D gene (7 bases). The germline V gene has CDR1 SNHLY and CDR2 FYNNEI. The CDR3 length is 13 residues. Trimming took 6 bases from V and 5 from J, leaving 11 bases between them. The full variable domain, rest sourced from reference TRBV2 and TRBJ2-1, is EPEVTQTPSHQVTQMGQEVILRCVPISNHLYFYWYRQILGQKVEFLVSFYNNEISEKSEIFDDQFSVERPDGSNFTLKIRSTKLEDSAMYFCASRRGLNNEQFFGPGTRLTVL.